These 32 T cell receptor beta chains came from one sample sequenced in a study of OX40 agonist ivuxolimab in advanced cancers. The repertoire was sequenced with immunoSEQ multiplex PCR; TCRdb's copy has only in-frame clones and lacks some. The top ten clones hold 2.5% to 4% of a sample with about 58,000 clones, less than 85% of them seen once. The sample consisted of CD4+ or CD8+ T cells sorted from blood, taken in a trial of the OX40 agonist ivuxolimab. The receptors stem from an adult with an advanced solid tumor such as melanoma, head and neck, liver or kidney cancer.

The chain is built from TRBV29-1 and TRBJ1-2; 7 nucleotides match TRBD1. The CDR3 consists of 11 residues. J gave up 8 bases and V 6 bases, and 6 bases lay outside the gene matches. Germline V CDR1 and CDR2: SQVTM, ANQGSEA. CDR3 nucleotide sequence: TGCAGCGTCGTTCAGGGGGGCGGCTACACCTTC. It specifies CSVVQGGGYTF.

The genes are TRBV30 and TRBJ2-7; 8 nucleotides match TRBD2. J was trimmed by 2 bases and V by 4 bases; bases with no gene match: 10. The CDR3 spans 15 residues. The germline gives CDR1 GTSNPN, CDR2 SVGIG (reference sequence). The CDR3 here is CAWTTGLARPYEQYF. The CDR3 DNA reads as TGTGCCTGGACCACCGGACTAGCTCGCCCCTACGAGCAGTACTTC. Drawing the rest from reference TRBV30 and TRBJ2-7, the complete variable domain is SQTIHQWPATLVQPVGSPLSLECTVEGTSNPNLYWYRQAAGRGLQLLFYSVGIGQISSEVPQNLSASRPQDRQFILSSKKLLLSDSGFYLCAWTTGLARPYEQYFGPGTRLTVT.

This chain's CDR3 is CASGIPRGGTEAFF. CDR3 nucleotides: TGTGCCAGCGGAATCCCCAGGGGAGGGACTGAAGCTTTCTTT. The chain couples TRBV28 to TRBJ1-1, with D possibly TRBD1 on 6 matching bases. CDR3 length equals 14 residues. Deletions cut 8 bases from V and 5 bases from J, with 18 bases between. The V gene's germline CDR1 is MDHEN and CDR2 SYDVKM.

This rearrangement joins TRBV6-6 to TRBJ2-1, with a weak D call TRBD1 (6 bases). Per germline, CDR1 MNHNY and CDR2 SVGAGI (reference sequence). CDR3 length: 15 amino acids. Trimming removed 7 bases at V and 2 bases at J, with 15 bases between. The CDR3 DNA sequence: TGTGCCAGCACCCCCAGGGGCGGCCCCTACAATGAGCAGTTCTTC. It specifies CASTPRGGPYNEQFF.

The chain carries TRBV4-2 and TRBJ1-1, with no clear D. Germline CDR1 is LGHNA and CDR2 is YNFKEQ. The CDR3 sequence is 11 residues long. The V gene lost 1 base and the J gene lost 8 bases, with 5 bases spanning the gap. The CDR3 nucleotides read TGTGCCAGCAGCCAAGGTTCGGAAGCTTTCTTT. It encodes CASSQGSEAFF.

V is TRBV7-9 and J is TRBJ1-1; TRBD1 aligns across 9 bases. The CDR3 loop spans 14 amino acids. The V and J ends lost 4 bases and 5 bases, in that order; junction bases with no gene match: 5. Germline assignment: CDR1 SEHNR and CDR2 FQNEAQ (reference sequence). The CDR3 nucleotides are TGTGCCAGCAGCTCCACAGGGGGCTGGACTGAAGCTTTCTTT. Its protein product is CASSSTGGWTEAFF.

In the case of this clone: The junction differs from germline at one of its ends, possibly a read error. The chain combines TRBV14 with TRBJ1-2, with TRBD1 matching 8 bases. The CDR3 is 13 amino acids. Germline V gene lookup returns CDR1 SGHDN and CDR2 FVKESK. In DNA, the CDR3 is TGTGCCAACAGCCAAGGACAGGGAGTGAGCTACACCTTC. Encoded protein: CANSQGQGVSYTF.

The rearrangement joins TRBV19 to TRBJ2-7, with D perhaps matching TRBD1 (6 bases). The V end was cut by 3 bases, the J end by 1 base, with 7 bases between. Germline-derived CDR1 and CDR2 are LNHDA and SQIVND (reference sequence). The CDR3 has 13 residues. CDR3 sequence: CASSMDSSYEQYF. CDR3 sequence (DNA): TGTGCCAGTAGTATGGACAGTTCCTACGAGCAGTACTTC.

The genes are TRBV5-4 and TRBJ2-1; TRBD1 matches 7 bases. CDR1 is SGHNT, CDR2 YYREEE, per germline (reference sequence). V trimming: 3 bases; J trimming: 0 bases; junction bases outside the gene matches: 3. The CDR3 consists of 15 residues. The CDR3 spells CASSWGQSSYNEQFF. The DNA of the CDR3 is TGTGCCAGCAGCTGGGGACAGAGCTCCTACAATGAGCAGTTCTTC.

The rearrangement links TRBV5-1 to TRBJ1-3; 7 nucleotides match TRBD1. Germline V gene sequence: CDR1 SGHRS, CDR2 YFSETQ. The CDR3 consists of 16 residues. Losses at the gene ends were 2 bases for V and 4 bases for J; bases not matched to a gene: 9. For the CDR3, the DNA is TGCGCCAGCAGCTTCGGAGGGGGCAGGGGAGGAAACACCATATATTTT. It specifies CASSFGGGRGGNTIYF.

This clone was counted a few times. The genes are TRBV6-5 and TRBJ1-1; maybe TRBD1 (5 bases). The germline V gene has CDR1 MNHEY and CDR2 SVGAGI. Trimming took 5 bases from V and 5 from J, leaving 18 bases between them. This CDR3 contains 15 residues. The CDR3 sequence: CASSSPPGRATEAFF. Written as DNA, the CDR3 is TGTGCCAGCAGTAGCCCACCGGGCAGGGCGACTGAAGCTTTCTTT.

The chain combines TRBV2 with TRBJ1-5; 9 positions agree with TRBD1. Trimming removed 6 bases from V and 0 bases from J; junction bases left unmatched: 3. The CDR3 sequence is 15 residues long. Germline-derived CDR1 and CDR2 are SNHLY and FYNNEI. CDR3 residues: CASRGTGNSNQPQHF. The CDR3 DNA follows: TGTGCCAGCAGAGGGACAGGGAATAGCAATCAGCCCCAGCATTTT.

The chain is built from TRBV6-5 and TRBJ2-7; the D is unclear. Between the trimmed V and J ends, which lost 0 bases and 2 bases, there was a span of 5 bases. Germline CDR1 and CDR2: MNHEY and SVGAGI. The CDR3 spans 13 residues. The CDR3 region has the DNA TGTGCCAGCAGTTACTCTCCCCCCTACGAGCAGTACTTC. Protein: CASSYSPPYEQYF.

CDR3 coding DNA: TGTGCCAGCAGCTTAGCAGGCCCAGAAGTTAATTCACCCCTCCACTTT. This codes for CASSLAGPEVNSPLHF. The genes are TRBV7-9 and TRBJ1-6; D ambiguous. Germline CDR1 is SEHNR and CDR2 is FQNEAQ (reference sequence). The CDR3 loop spans 16 amino acids. Trimming cost V 0 bases and J 6 bases, with 12 bases left between them.

The table lists this clone with a few counts. The chain is built from TRBV7-2 and TRBJ1-4; unclear D gene. Trimming took 5 bases from V and 7 from J, leaving 11 bases between them. This CDR3 has 13 residues. CDR1 is SGHTA, CDR2 FQGNSA, per germline. In nucleotides, the CDR3 is TGTGCCAGCAGCGGGCTACAGAGTGAAAAACTGTTTTTT. This sequence encodes CASSGLQSEKLFF.

The gene calls are TRBV7-2 and TRBJ2-7; 8 bases are a match to TRBD2. Trimming at V came to 4 bases and at J to 5 bases, leaving 7 bases not matched to a gene. The CDR3 contains 14 residues. Per the germline V gene, CDR1 is SGHTA and CDR2 is FQGNSA. CDR3 amino acids: CASSSGGTRHEQYF. For the CDR3, the DNA is TGTGCCAGCAGCTCCGGCGGGACTAGACACGAGCAGTACTTC.

This clone was observed once. The V and J genes are TRBV28 and TRBJ2-7; weak D call: TRBD1 (7 bases). V lost 2 bases to trimming and J lost 6 bases, with 23 bases between them. Looked up from germline, CDR1 is MDHEN and CDR2 is SYDVKM. This CDR3 is 17 amino acids long. CDR3 DNA sequence: TGTGCCAGCAGTTTACACGGGGACAGACCCCTGGGAGGCGAGCAGTACTTC. This encodes CASSLHGDRPLGGEQYF.

The chain is built from TRBV18 and TRBJ2-7; 10 positions agree with TRBD2. V lost 2 bases, J lost 7 bases, and 20 bases stayed unmatched. CDR3 size: 19 residues. CDR1 and CDR2 from the germline V gene are KGHSH and LQKENI. This CDR3 is CASSPSPPARSGGAREQYF. The DNA for the CDR3 is TGTGCCAGCTCACCATCTCCCCCAGCTCGAAGCGGGGGGGCGAGGGAGCAGTACTTC.

The chain recombines TRBV7-2 with TRBJ1-6; D might be TRBD1 (6 bases). Germline V gene sequence: CDR1 SGHTA, CDR2 FQGNSA. Trimming left V 2 bases short and J 7 bases short, with 9 bases between. CDR3 length: 14 amino acids. CDR3 region: CASSLRTDNSPLHF. The CDR3 DNA reads as TGTGCCAGCAGCTTAAGGACAGACAATTCACCCCTCCACTTT.

The gene calls are TRBV6-5 and TRBJ1-4; D possibly corresponds to TRBD1 (5 bases). This CDR3 has 15 residues. Trimming took 6 bases from V and 7 from J, leaving 18 bases between them. Germline CDR1 and CDR2: MNHEY and SVGAGI. This CDR3 reads CASSLNQGFGEKLFF. CDR3 nucleotide sequence: TGTGCCAGCAGCCTAAATCAGGGATTCGGTGAAAAACTGTTTTTT.

The CDR3 bases are TGTGCCAGCAGCCCGTTTTTTGCAGGGCGAGCTTTCTTT. It is translated as CASSPFFAGRAFF. V usage is TRBV9 and J usage is TRBJ1-1; possibly TRBD1 for D (5 bases). The germline CDR1 and CDR2 sequences are SGDLS and YYNGEE. The CDR3 is made up of 13 amino acids. V was clipped by 4 bases and J by 10 bases, with 17 bases between them.

This clone has only a few counts. The rearrangement uses TRBV25-1 and TRBJ1-4, with D possibly TRBD1 on 6 matching bases. Trimming stripped 4 bases from V and 5 bases from J, with 14 bases between. This CDR3 region has 15 residues. CDR1 and CDR2 (germline): MGHDK, SYGVNS. CDR3 protein: CASSALWGQNEKLFF. Here the CDR3 DNA reads TGTGCCAGCAGTGCCCTATGGGGGCAAAATGAAAAACTGTTTTTT.

The chain carries TRBV20-1 and TRBJ2-3, with unresolved D. The CDR3 is 10 amino acids. Germline V CDR1 and CDR2: DFQATT, SNEGSKA (reference sequence). The V end lost 6 bases, the J end lost 3 bases, and 4 bases lay between the germline ends. CDR3 coding DNA: TGCAGTGCCCAAACAGATACGCAGTATTTT. The encoded protein is CSAQTDTQYF.

The chain uses TRBV7-2 and TRBJ2-5; 8 bases map to TRBD2. V shed 5 bases and J 4 bases; nucleotides not matched to a gene: 9. Per the germline V gene, CDR1 is SGHTA and CDR2 is FQGNSA. The CDR3 spans 15 residues. The CDR3 is CASSPWTSIAETQYF. The CDR3 DNA reads as TGTGCCAGCAGCCCGTGGACTAGCATAGCAGAGACCCAGTACTTC.

This clone occurred once. This sequence joins TRBV5-1 and TRBJ1-1, with 8 bases fitting TRBD1. Germline CDR1 reads SGHRS; CDR2 reads YFSETQ. The CDR3 runs to 15 residues. The trim removed 5 bases at V and 1 base at J, leaving 7 bases unmatched. The CDR3 region is CASRHTGTGNTEAFF. CDR3 nucleotide sequence: TGCGCCAGCAGGCATACCGGGACAGGGAACACTGAAGCTTTCTTT. The variable domain in full, completed from reference TRBV5-1 and TRBJ1-1, reads KAGVTQTPRYLIKTRGQQVTLSCSPISGHRSVSWYQQTPGQGLQFLFEYFSETQRNKGNFPGRFSGRQFSNSRSEMNVSTLELGDSALYLCASRHTGTGNTEAFFGQGTRLTVV.

The gene calls are TRBV4-2 and TRBJ2-3, with 8 positions matching TRBD2. The V gene's germline CDR1 is LGHNA and CDR2 YNFKEQ. This CDR3 spans 15 amino acids. The trim removed 4 bases at V and 6 bases at J, leaving 9 bases unmatched. Here the CDR3 reads CASSPGGPREDTQYF. CDR3 DNA sequence: TGTGCCAGCAGCCCGGGGGGGCCTCGGGAGGATACGCAGTATTTT.

The gene calls are TRBV19 and TRBJ2-6; D ambiguous. Germline lookup yields CDR1 LNHDA and CDR2 SQIVND (reference sequence). V was cut by 3 bases and J by 1 base, with 1 base left in between. The CDR3 length is 13 residues. The CDR3, as DNA: TGTGCCAGTAGTATTTCTGGGGCCAACGTCCTGACTTTC. Translation gives CASSISGANVLTF.

The CDR3 spells CASSQRAKFAGELFF. CDR3 coding DNA: TGTGCCAGCTCACAACGGGCGAAGTTCGCCGGGGAGCTGTTTTTT. The chain is built from TRBV18 and TRBJ2-2, with D hard to call. Trimming removed 4 bases from V and 6 bases from J, with 15 bases in between. Germline lookup yields CDR1 KGHSH and CDR2 LQKENI. This CDR3 is built from 15 residues. Drawing the rest from reference TRBV18 and TRBJ2-2, the complete variable domain is NAGVMQNPRHLVRRRGQEARLRCSPMKGHSHVYWYRQLPEEGLKFMVYLQKENIIDESGMPKERFSAEFPKEGPSILRIQQVVRGDSAAYFCASSQRAKFAGELFFGEGSRLTVL.

V gene TRBV5-1 combines with J gene TRBJ1-1; TRBD1 is a possible D gene (5 bases). The CDR3 consists of 15 residues. V shed 6 bases and J shed 1 base, with 16 bases lying between them. CDR1 is SGHRS and CDR2 is YFSETQ in the germline V gene. The CDR3 is CASTMEERGNTEAFF. The CDR3 DNA reads TGCGCCAGCACCATGGAGGAGAGGGGGAACACTGAAGCTTTCTTT. The full variable domain, rest sourced from reference TRBV5-1 and TRBJ1-1, is KAGVTQTPRYLIKTRGQQVTLSCSPISGHRSVSWYQQTPGQGLQFLFEYFSETQRNKGNFPGRFSGRQFSNSRSEMNVSTLELGDSALYLCASTMEERGNTEAFFGQGTRLTVV.

This clone was seen a handful of times. The genes are TRBV28 and TRBJ2-3; possible D gene TRBD2, 7 bases. Per germline, CDR1 MDHEN and CDR2 SYDVKM. There are 15 residues in the CDR3. V was clipped by 6 bases and J by 1 base, with 14 bases between them. The CDR3 nucleotides are TGTGCCAGCAGCCGGAAGGGGGGGGGCACAGATACGCAGTATTTT. Its translation is CASSRKGGGTDTQYF. Full variable domain (rest looked up from reference TRBV28 and TRBJ2-3): DVKVTQSSRYLVKRTGEKVFLECVQDMDHENMFWYRQDPGLGLRLIYFSYDVKMKEKGDIPEGYSVSREKKERFSLILESASTNQTSMYLCASSRKGGGTDTQYFGPGTRLTVL.

This chain connects TRBV9 to TRBJ2-7; tentatively, D is TRBD2 (5 bases). The length of the CDR3 is 13 residues. Trimming removed 9 bases from V and 6 bases from J, with 19 bases in between. Germline CDR1 is SGDLS and CDR2 is YYNGEE. The CDR3 nucleotides read TGTGCCACCAACCGAGAGGGAGTTGGCGAGCAGTACTTC. Its translation is CATNREGVGEQYF.

The rearrangement joins TRBV7-3 to TRBJ2-2; D uncertain. CDR1 and CDR2 from the germline V gene are SGHTA and FQGTGA. Trimming took off 2 bases at V and 8 bases at J, with 6 bases between the two ends. The CDR3 is 12 amino acids. As DNA, the CDR3 is TGTGCCAGCAGCTTAGGGCTTGGGGAGCTGTTTTTT. This sequence encodes CASSLGLGELFF.